The 14 T cell receptor beta chains in this list originate from one sample, sequenced in a study of T-cell reconstitution after alpha-beta-depleted transplantation in children. Preparing the TCRbeta library involved the use of unique molecular identifiers. MiXCR was run by TCRdb on the PCR reads, yielding one entry per CDR3 protein. The profile shows some 220,000 distinct CDR3 sequences, 8% to 9.5% of them singletons. The source material was PBMCs from the stem cell graft donor, sampled from the stem cell graft. Receptors originate from a human donor who donated a stem cell graft to a child with acute lymphoblastic leukemia.

This clonotype was counted between two and nine times. The chain recombines TRBV7-9 with TRBJ1-2; 7 positions match TRBD1. Per germline, CDR1 SEHNR and CDR2 FQNEAQ (reference sequence). Unmatched junction bases numbered 10, after V lost 5 bases and J lost 4 bases. CDR3 length: 15 amino acids. CDR3 residues: CASSPTGQTPYGYTF. The CDR3 nucleotides read TGTGCCAGCAGCCCTACGGGACAGACTCCCTATGGCTACACCTTC.

At least ten counts were recorded for this clonotype. The rearrangement uses TRBV7-8 and TRBJ2-1; tentative D call: TRBD2 (7 bases). V shed 1 base and J shed 7 bases, with 11 bases lying between them. The CDR3 runs to 14 residues. Germline V lookup: CDR1 SGHVS, CDR2 FQNEAQ. In DNA form, the CDR3 reads TGTGCCAGCAGCTTAGGGCGGGGGCCGAATGAGCAGTTCTTC. Translated, it gives CASSLGRGPNEQFF.

This chain joins TRBV27 and TRBJ1-5; maybe TRBD1 (5 bases). The germline V and J ends were trimmed by 3 bases and 2 bases, with 8 bases remaining between them. The germline V gene encodes CDR1 MNHEY and CDR2 SMNVEV (reference sequence). The CDR3 covers 14 residues. The CDR3 DNA follows: TGTGCCAGCAGTTTGAGGGGAGGCAATCAGCCCCAGCATTTT. This translates into CASSLRGGNQPQHF.

This sequence joins TRBV4-2 and TRBJ2-4; D is perhaps TRBD2 (5 bases). There are 19 residues in the CDR3. Deletions cut 4 bases from V and 0 bases from J, with 22 bases between. CDR1 and CDR2 from the germline V gene are LGHNA and YNFKEQ. CDR3 DNA sequence: TGTGCCAGCAGCCTAGAGCCCGAAGCCCCCGGGGTAGCCAAAAACATTCAGTACTTC. It codes for CASSLEPEAPGVAKNIQYF.

This clonotype occurred a few times. The genes are TRBV19 and TRBJ1-5; D gene uncertain. V was cut by 3 bases and J by 7 bases, with 10 bases left in between. This CDR3 has 13 amino acids. CDR1 and CDR2 from the germline V gene are LNHDA and SQIVND (reference sequence). This chain's CDR3 is CASSMEQLQPQHF. For the CDR3, the DNA is TGTGCCAGTAGTATGGAACAGCTCCAGCCCCAGCATTTT.

The chain recombines TRBV19 with TRBJ1-2; D is possibly TRBD1 (5 bases). The V gene's germline CDR1 is LNHDA and CDR2 SQIVND (reference sequence). CDR3 length: 14 amino acids. Trimming removed 6 bases at V and 4 bases at J, with 15 bases between. The CDR3 loop is CASSPDRRSYGYTF. In DNA, the CDR3 is TGTGCCAGTAGCCCTGACAGACGAAGCTATGGCTACACCTTC.

This clonotype was seen once. V and J are TRBV3-1 and TRBJ2-1; TRBD2 might be the D (5 bases). V was trimmed by 4 bases and J by 6 bases, leaving 16 bases between them. This CDR3 is built from 15 residues. Germline values: CDR1 LGHDT, CDR2 YNNKEL (reference sequence). CDR3 in amino acids: CASSPLRTPVNEQFF. DNA of the CDR3: TGTGCCAGCAGCCCTCTCCGGACTCCAGTCAATGAGCAGTTCTTC.

This clonotype was recorded many times. The chain combines TRBV19 with TRBJ2-5, with 8 bases matching TRBD1. V was pared by 4 bases and J by 4 bases, with 5 bases of the junction left unmatched. This CDR3 spans 14 amino acids. From germline, CDR1 is LNHDA and CDR2 SQIVND (reference sequence). Here the CDR3 reads CASSNTGGIETQYF. The CDR3 bases are TGTGCCAGTAGTAATACAGGGGGTATAGAGACCCAGTACTTC.

This clonotype was detected many times. The chain employs TRBV7-9 and TRBJ2-1, with TRBD1 as a possible D gene (5 bases). The CDR3 is 14 residues long. With 1 base removed from V and 9 bases from J, the gap between germline ends came to 13 bases. Germline CDR1 reads SEHNR; CDR2 reads FQNEAQ (reference sequence). The CDR3 DNA sequence: TGTGCCAGCAGCTTAGTTCAGGGTCGAGGTGAGCAGTTCTTC. Encoded protein: CASSLVQGRGEQFF.

This clonotype was detected ten times or more. The chain carries TRBV5-1 and TRBJ1-4; D unclear. V shed 2 bases and J shed 0 bases, with 8 bases lying between them. Germline V lookup: CDR1 SGHRS, CDR2 YFSETQ. CDR3 size: 15 residues. In DNA, the CDR3 is TGCGCCAGCAGCTTACAGAAGGCAACTAATGAAAAACTGTTTTTT. Translating gives CASSLQKATNEKLFF. The whole variable domain, remainder taken from reference TRBV5-1 and TRBJ1-4, is KAGVTQTPRYLIKTRGQQVTLSCSPISGHRSVSWYQQTPGQGLQFLFEYFSETQRNKGNFPGRFSGRQFSNSRSEMNVSTLELGDSALYLCASSLQKATNEKLFFGSGTQLSVL.

This clonotype was seen repeatedly, ten times or more. This chain joins TRBV27 and TRBJ2-1; possibly TRBD1 for D (5 bases). This CDR3 comprises 15 residues. Germline CDR1 and CDR2: MNHEY and SMNVEV (reference sequence). The V and J ends lost 4 bases and 5 bases respectively, with 15 bases between them. CDR3 in DNA: TGTGCCAGCAGTTCGTCGCCGCTGGGGCACAATGAGCAGTTCTTC. This gives the protein CASSSSPLGHNEQFF.

The CDR3 sequence is CASSQEREKLFF. CDR3 DNA: TGCGCCAGCAGCCAAGAAAGGGAAAAACTGTTTTTT. The rearrangement joins TRBV4-1 to TRBJ1-4; no clear D gene. The CDR3 has 12 residues. The V end was cut by 0 bases, the J end by 8 bases, with 4 bases between. The germline V gene has CDR1 MGHRA and CDR2 YSYEKL.

This clonotype came up many times. J is TRBJ1-1 and V is TRBV2, with 9 bases lining up with TRBD1. Germline CDR1 SNHLY, CDR2 FYNNEI. The CDR3 is made up of 14 amino acids. V was pared by 5 bases and J by 1 base, with 2 bases of the junction left unmatched. The chain's CDR3 is CASSRQGGNTEAFF. In nucleotides, the CDR3 is TGTGCCAGCAGTCGACAGGGGGGGAACACTGAAGCTTTCTTT.

In this sample, this clonotype turned up many times. The J gene is TRBJ2-5, the V gene TRBV5-1; tentative D call: TRBD2 (5 bases). Germline values: CDR1 SGHRS, CDR2 YFSETQ. This CDR3 comprises 14 residues. The V end was cut by 2 bases, the J end by 1 base, with 9 bases between. CDR3 DNA sequence: TGCGCCAGCAGCTTCTCCGGAGGCCAAGAGACCCAGTACTTC. It specifies CASSFSGGQETQYF.